The 2 T cell receptor beta chains below come from one sample, sequenced in a study of tumor-infiltrating lymphocytes in localized non-small cell lung cancer. TCRdb keeps only in-frame clones here, not all; method: immunoSEQ multiplex PCR. Of about 12,000 clones detected, approximately 80% appear once; the ten largest clones hold about 15%. Sequenced: uninvolved lung tissue not adjacent to the tumor. These receptors came from a human donor with non-small cell lung cancer.

In its sample, this clone was seen once. This chain connects TRBV5-6 to TRBJ1-4; no firm D call. The CDR3 spans 14 residues. The V gene lost 2 bases and the J gene lost 8 bases, with 13 bases spanning the gap. CDR1 and CDR2 (germline): SGHDT, YYEEEE. The CDR3 sequence is CASSFGLGGEKLFF. The DNA of the CDR3 is TGTGCCAGCAGCTTTGGGTTAGGTGGAGAAAAACTGTTTTTT.

The chain employs TRBV6-1 and TRBJ1-5; a weak D match, TRBD1 (5 bases). This CDR3 region has 18 residues. Germline V gene data show CDR1 as MNHNS and CDR2 as SASEGT. V lost 4 bases to trimming and J lost 0 bases, with 19 bases between them. CDR3 sequence: CASSVLGSGTYSNQPQHF. CDR3 nucleotide sequence: TGTGCCAGCAGTGTCCTGGGGAGCGGGACCTATAGCAATCAGCCCCAGCATTTT.